The 20 T cell receptor beta chains presented below share a single source sample, sequenced in a study of shared clonotypes between healthy human individuals. Only in-frame clones appear in the TCRdb table, and some are missing; sequencing was by immunoSEQ multiplex PCR. The sample consists of hundreds of thousands of clones, 60% to 80% of them appearing once. The sample taken for sequencing was memory CD4+ T cells sorted from blood. Described subset: CD45RA-negative fraction. All receptors come from a woman in her twenties or thirties in good health.

This clone was picked up a small number of times. The chain's CDR3 is CASSSQGRNTGELFF. DNA of the CDR3: TGTGCCAGCAGTTCCCAGGGACGAAACACCGGGGAGCTGTTTTTT. The chain couples TRBV28 to TRBJ2-2; D possibly uses TRBD1 or TRBD2 (5 bases each). This CDR3 has 15 amino acids. With 4 bases removed from V and 2 bases from J, the gap between germline ends came to 11 bases. Germline V gene data show CDR1 as MDHEN and CDR2 as SYDVKM.

The chain recombines TRBV7-8 with TRBJ2-7; possible D gene TRBD2, 5 bases. With 5 bases removed from V and 1 base from J, the gap between germline ends came to 12 bases. Germline V gives CDR1 SGHVS, CDR2 FQNEAQ. This CDR3 is built from 14 residues. Written as DNA, the CDR3 is TGTGCCAGCAGCCCCCGGACGGGGTCCTACGAGCAGTACTTC. This sequence encodes CASSPRTGSYEQYF.

The rearrangement links TRBV2 to TRBJ1-2, with D unresolved. Trimming removed 3 bases at V and 0 bases at J, with 8 bases between. Germline lookup yields CDR1 SNHLY and CDR2 FYNNEI. The CDR3 loop spans 14 amino acids. The CDR3 DNA sequence: TGTGCCAGCAGTGAGGGTCGAACTAACTATGGCTACACCTTC. Protein: CASSEGRTNYGYTF.

V is TRBV28 and J is TRBJ2-7; possible D gene TRBD2, 6 bases. The CDR3 runs 15 residues. Germline V lookup: CDR1 MDHEN, CDR2 SYDVKM. The ends were cut back, 5 bases at V and 3 bases at J, with 17 bases in the middle. CDR3 sequence: CASSRVAGTFYEQYF. The CDR3 region has the DNA TGTGCCAGCAGTCGGGTGGCGGGGACGTTCTACGAGCAGTACTTC.

The gene calls are TRBV28 and TRBJ1-1; D gene uncertain. The V gene's germline CDR1 is MDHEN and CDR2 SYDVKM. Trimming cost V 8 bases and J 1 base, with 14 bases left between them. This CDR3 is 14 amino acids long. The CDR3 is CASHMVGPNTEAFF. The DNA for the CDR3 is TGTGCCAGCCATATGGTTGGTCCGAACACTGAAGCTTTCTTT.

The chain links TRBV7-8 to TRBJ2-7; a weak D match, TRBD2 (5 bases). The V and J ends lost 5 bases and 7 bases respectively, with 15 bases between them. The CDR3 consists of 13 residues. Looked up from germline, CDR1 is SGHVS and CDR2 is FQNEAQ. The CDR3, as DNA: TGTGCCAGCAGCCCTCATTGGGGAGAGGAGCAGTACTTC. It yields the protein CASSPHWGEEQYF.

The V and J genes are TRBV9 and TRBJ1-2; D is uncertain. V lost 0 bases and J 4 bases, leaving 13 bases between the germline ends. The CDR3 is 15 amino acids. Germline V gives CDR1 SGDLS, CDR2 YYNGEE. The CDR3 region has the DNA TGTGCCAGCAGCGTAGAAGACCTTACCACCTATGGCTACACCTTC. Protein product: CASSVEDLTTYGYTF.

The chain employs TRBV10-2 and TRBJ1-5; D might be TRBD1 (6 bases). In germline, CDR1 is WSHSY, CDR2 SAAADI. V was shortened by 9 bases and J by 5 bases, with 14 bases between the two germline ends. This CDR3 is 13 amino acids long. In DNA, the CDR3 is TGCGCCAGTAACGCGGGGGCGTATCAGCCCCAGCATTTT. This sequence encodes CASNAGAYQPQHF.

The chain recombines TRBV30 with TRBJ2-5; no firm D call. The DNA end lines up better with TRBJ2-7; the J call may be wrong. The CDR3 length is 13 residues. Looked up from germline, CDR1 is GTSNPN and CDR2 is SVGIG (reference sequence). The CDR3 DNA follows: TGTGCCTGGAGCGTTGGGTCCCACTACGAGCAGTACTTC. Residues: CAWSVGSHYEQYF.

With respect to this clone: This sample also contains other DNA sequences that code for the same CDR3. V usage is TRBV20-1 and J usage is TRBJ2-7; D is ambiguous. The germline V and J ends were trimmed by 3 bases and 3 bases, with 6 bases remaining between them. CDR1 is DFQATT and CDR2 is SNEGSKA in the germline V gene (reference sequence). The CDR3 loop spans 11 amino acids. The CDR3 is CSARGGYEQYF. Written as DNA, the CDR3 is TGCAGTGCTAGGGGCGGCTACGAGCAGTACTTC.

The chain recombines TRBV4-1 with TRBJ2-7, with TRBD2 as a possible D gene (5 bases). The ends were cut back, 1 base at V and 3 bases at J, with 19 bases in the middle. The CDR3 covers 17 residues. CDR1 and CDR2 from the germline V gene are MGHRA and YSYEKL. CDR3 DNA sequence: TGCGCCAGCAGCCAAGCCCCTCGGAGGCAGGAACGCTACGAGCAGTACTTC. The encoded protein is CASSQAPRRQERYEQYF.

V and J are TRBV14 and TRBJ2-7; possibly TRBD1 for D (6 bases). Germline CDR1 reads SGHDN; CDR2 reads FVKESK. This CDR3 comprises 15 residues. The V end was cut by 1 base, the J end by 6 bases, with 16 bases between. The CDR3 loop is CASSQGVSGVREQYF. CDR3 bases: TGTGCCAGCAGCCAAGGTGTGTCAGGGGTGCGCGAGCAGTACTTC.

J is TRBJ2-3 and V is TRBV7-3; weak D call: TRBD2 (5 bases). The CDR3 covers 12 residues. Germline-derived CDR1 and CDR2 are SGHTA and FQGTGA. Trimming removed 6 bases at V and 6 bases at J, with 10 bases between. CDR3 sequence reads: CASRGEGDTQYF. The CDR3 DNA sequence: TGTGCCAGCAGGGGAGAAGGGGATACGCAGTATTTT.

On this clone: The junction departs from the called germline gene at one end, perhaps through a read error. J is TRBJ2-2 and V is TRBV5-4, with 14 bases aligning to TRBD2. The length of the CDR3 is 17 residues. CDR1 is SGHNT, CDR2 YYREEE, per germline (reference sequence). This CDR3 is CASSLGLAGANTGELFF. For the CDR3, the DNA is TGTGCCAGCAGTTTGGGACTAGCGGGAGCCAATACCGGGGAGCTGTTTTTT. Variable domain in full (rest from reference TRBV5-4 and TRBJ2-2): ETGVTQSPTHLIKTRGQQVTLRCSSQSGHNTVSWYQQALGQGPQFIFQYYREEENGRGNFPPRFSGLQFPNYSSELNVNALELDDSALYLCASSLGLAGANTGELFFGEGSRLTVL.

This clone was recorded only once. The rearrangement links TRBV4-1 to TRBJ2-1, with D perhaps matching TRBD1 or TRBD2 (7 bases each). This CDR3 spans 17 amino acids. The V end lost 4 bases, the J end lost 5 bases, and 21 bases lay between the germline ends. Germline CDR1 reads MGHRA; CDR2 reads YSYEKL. In DNA, the CDR3 is TGCGCCAGCAGCCTCAGGGGGGGCGCGACCGGCAACAATGAGCAGTTCTTC. It yields the protein CASSLRGGATGNNEQFF.

The rearrangement links TRBV30 to TRBJ2-7; D perhaps matches TRBD2 (7 bases). Trimming removed 5 bases from V and 0 bases from J, with 17 bases in between. Germline V CDR1 and CDR2: GTSNPN, SVGIG (reference sequence). The CDR3 extends over 15 amino acids. The CDR3 sequence is CAWEGGTRYSYEQYF. The CDR3 nucleotides are TGTGCCTGGGAGGGAGGGACACGATACTCCTACGAGCAGTACTTC.

The chain combines TRBV25-1 with TRBJ2-7; 7 bases map to TRBD1. Germline lookup yields CDR1 MGHDK and CDR2 SYGVNS. The CDR3 length is 14 residues. The trim removed 5 bases at V and 4 bases at J, leaving 8 bases unmatched. CDR3 sequence (DNA): TGTGCCAGCAGTCAACCGAGACAGGGTTACGAGCAGTACTTC. Its translation: CASSQPRQGYEQYF.

V and J are TRBV29-1 and TRBJ1-2; 7 bases fit TRBD1. Germline V gene data show CDR1 as SQVTM and CDR2 as ANQGSEA. V lost 7 bases, J lost 3 bases, and 8 bases stayed unmatched. The CDR3 is 13 amino acids. In nucleotides, the CDR3 is TGCAGCGCCTTACAGGGGACAGACTATGGCTACACCTTC. Residues: CSALQGTDYGYTF.

The chain recombines TRBV5-5 with TRBJ2-7; 9 nucleotides agree with TRBD1. The CDR3 is made up of 16 amino acids. CDR1 SGHKS and CDR2 YYEKEE come from the germline V gene (reference sequence). Unmatched junction bases numbered 10, after V lost 0 bases and J lost 6 bases. The CDR3 protein is CASSLGVGTGTSEQYF. In DNA, the CDR3 is TGTGCCAGCAGCTTGGGGGTTGGGACAGGGACTTCCGAGCAGTACTTC.

The rearrangement joins TRBV7-2 to TRBJ2-7; a possible D gene is TRBD1 (6 bases). Trimming shortened V by 5 bases and J by 2 bases, and 13 bases separated the two germline ends. The CDR3 consists of 14 residues. Germline V gives CDR1 SGHTA, CDR2 FQGNSA. The CDR3 loop is CASSPRTAPYEQYF. The CDR3 DNA reads TGTGCCAGCAGCCCCCGGACAGCCCCCTACGAGCAGTACTTC.